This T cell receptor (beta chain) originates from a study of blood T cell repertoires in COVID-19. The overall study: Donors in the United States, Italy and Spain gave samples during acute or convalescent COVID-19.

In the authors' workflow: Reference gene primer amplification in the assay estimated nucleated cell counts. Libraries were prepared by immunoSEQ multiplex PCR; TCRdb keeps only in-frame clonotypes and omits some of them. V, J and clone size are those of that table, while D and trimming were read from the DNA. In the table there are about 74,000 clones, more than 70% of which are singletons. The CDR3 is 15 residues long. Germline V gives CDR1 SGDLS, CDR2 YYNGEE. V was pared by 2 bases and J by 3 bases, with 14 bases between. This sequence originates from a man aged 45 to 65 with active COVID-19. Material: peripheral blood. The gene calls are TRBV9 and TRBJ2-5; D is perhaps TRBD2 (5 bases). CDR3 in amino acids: CASSVGRRGEETQYF. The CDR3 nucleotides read TGTGCCAGCAGCGTGGGGAGACGGGGAGAAGAGACCCAGTACTTC.